The T cell receptor beta chain described here comes from a study of T-cell reconstitution after alpha-beta-depleted transplantation in children. This clonotype showed up just a few times. As it was prepared, the TCRbeta library received unique molecular identifiers. Via MiXCR, TCRdb re-called the PCR reads, giving one row per CDR3 protein. The sample includes about 500,000 distinct CDR3 sequences, around a third of them seen just once. This CDR3 has 14 amino acids. V was shortened by 1 base and J by 3 bases, with 6 bases between the two germline ends. Germline lookup yields CDR1 SGHNT and CDR2 YENEEA.

The chain combines TRBV11-3 with TRBJ2-2; possible D gene TRBD2, 5 bases. The sample here was PBMCs from the stem cell graft donor, taken from the stem cell graft. The TCR sequence derives from a human donor who donated a stem cell graft to a child with aplastic anemia. This CDR3 reads CASSLAGYTGELFF. In DNA, the CDR3 is TGTGCCAGCAGCTTAGCGGGGTACACCGGGGAGCTGTTTTTT. Using reference TRBV11-3 and TRBJ2-2 for the parts outside the CDR3, the full variable domain is EAGVVQSPRYKIIEKKQPVAFWCNPISGHNTLYWYLQNLGQGPELLIRYENEEAVDDSQLPKDRFSAERLKGVDSTLKIQPAELGDSAVYLCASSLAGYTGELFFGEGSRLTVL.